This T cell receptor (beta chain) was sequenced during a study of spatial heterogeneity in lung cancer. As to time point: sample taken at primary tumor resection. Sequencing of whole RNA from tumor, nontumor lung or frozen PBMC involved no sorting. Donors were roughly 70 untreated early-stage non-small cell lung cancer patients. Trimming took 4 bases from V and 2 from J; bases not matched to a gene: 4. The CDR3 is 15 amino acids. Germline V CDR1 and CDR2: SGHNT, YYREEE (reference sequence). One entry per CDR3 protein results from TCRdb running MiXCR on the 5' RACE reads. The sample includes about 48,000 distinct CDR3 sequences, about 5.8% of them seen just once. This clonotype was counted many times.

Sequences were derived from PBMCs, sampled at surgery. The genes are TRBV5-4 and TRBJ2-3, with 10 bases aligning to TRBD2. This clonotype was sampled from a male donor with early-stage non-small cell lung cancer. CDR3 sequence: CASSRTSGNTDTQYF. As DNA, the CDR3 is TGTGCCAGCAGCCGAACTAGCGGGAACACAGATACGCAGTATTTT.